This TCR beta chain was profiled in a study of T cell responses to AZD1222 COVID-19 vaccine. Using immunoSEQ multiplex PCR, the repertoire was profiled, and TCRdb retains in-frame clones only, with some absent. The repertoire includes approximately 150,000 clones, roughly 91% of them detected once, and 1.5% to 2.5% sits in the top ten. Trimming removed 6 bases at V and 5 bases at J, with 13 bases between. This CDR3 comprises 13 residues. Germline V lookup: CDR1 MNHEY, CDR2 SVGAGI. V is TRBV6-5 and J is TRBJ1-1; no definite D call. Source: peripheral blood, taken 28 days after the second AZD1222 dose. The TCR originated in an adult who received the AZD1222 COVID-19 vaccine. This chain's CDR3 is CASRGREYTEAFF. CDR3 nucleotide sequence: TGTGCCAGCAGGGGAAGGGAATATACTGAAGCTTTCTTT.